Listed below are T cell receptor beta chains from one sample, sequenced in a study of T cell responses to AZD1222 COVID-19 vaccine. Repertoires were generated with immunoSEQ multiplex PCR, while TCRdb's copy carries only in-frame clones and drops some. The sample holds about 150,000 clones, 93% seen once. Sequencing was performed on peripheral blood, taken on day 0 of AZD1222 vaccination. These receptors were obtained from an adult in good health. The CDR3 runs from the conserved cysteine through the conserved F or W. The D gene is left open where the match is weak.

TRBJ1-1	NA	TRBV11-2	CASHFSGGWKAFF
TRBJ1-1	NA	TRBV25-1	CASSELGSRGANTEAFF
TRBJ1-1	NA	TRBV28	CASSRFRQATLRPPPNTEAFF
TRBJ1-2	NA	TRBV19	CASSATGNPSGYTF
TRBJ1-2	NA	TRBV11-1	CASSIGPAYGYTF
TRBJ2-1	TRBD1	TRBV7-2	CASSGGRDRGNEQFF
TRBJ2-1	TRBD2	TRBV7-3	CASSPWTSGYNEQFF
TRBJ1-2	TRBD1	TRBV5-1	CASSFDRAKYGYTF
TRBJ2-1	NA	TRBV7-9	CASSLWLGLEQFF
TRBJ1-6	NA	TRBV9	CASSVGGGPNSPLHF
TRBJ1-2	TRBD1	TRBV24-1	CATSGKGQNYGYTF
TRBJ1-2	NA	TRBV6-5	CASSYLGDYGYTF
TRBJ2-5	NA	TRBV3-1/TRBV3-2	CASSTGGTVVSQYF
TRBJ2-5	TRBD2	TRBV6-4	CASSVSGATQETQYF
TRBJ1-1	NA	TRBV19	CASKPGLRALLTEAFF
TRBJ2-2	TRBD1	TRBV5-1	CASTLYRGVDTGELFF
TRBJ1-4	NA	TRBV6-1	CASSEARGGVEKLFF
TRBJ1-5	NA	TRBV2	CASGGTAGNQPQHF
TRBJ2-1	TRBD2	TRBV6-1	CASSAPPSGNYNEQFF
TRBJ1-3	NA	TRBV9	CASSVPGRQAGSGNTIYF
TRBJ1-1	NA	TRBV7-9	CASSSGGTAEAFF
TRBJ1-5	NA	TRBV3-1/TRBV3-2	CASSRGAHQPQHF
TRBJ2-1	TRBD1	TRBV6-5	CASSWTGGNEQFF
TRBJ2-5	TRBD1	TRBV7-2	CASSLEGQLLETQYF
TRBJ1-2	NA	TRBV28	CASSSVVYGYTF
TRBJ2-1	NA	TRBV29-1	CSVEDQWGEGNEQFF
TRBJ1-3	NA	TRBV3-1/TRBV3-2	CASSQEGDSGNTIYF
TRBJ1-1	NA	TRBV28	CASSLGGSTEAFF
TRBJ1-5	NA	TRBV6-4	CASSDSSRDEHQPQHF
TRBJ1-1	TRBD1	TRBV12-3/TRBV12-4	CASRGQGSKPFF
TRBJ2-2	NA	TRBV30	CAWYLGGPNTGELFF
TRBJ1-1	NA	TRBV27	CASSLPGGEAFF
TRBJ1-6	NA	TRBV7-9	CASSFGDNSPLHF
TRBJ2-1	NA	TRBV3-1/TRBV3-2	CASSQSGNPYNEQFF